The 26 T cell receptor beta chains below all came from one sample that was sequenced in a study of shared clonotypes between healthy human individuals. Here immunoSEQ multiplex PCR was the method, and the copy in TCRdb shows in-frame clones only, minus some. This sample has millions of clones, with around nine tenths found just once. The material sequenced was naive CD4+ T cells sorted from blood. Subset defined: CD45RA+ positively selected. Source of these receptors: a man aged 18 to 29 in good health.

The chain joins TRBV2 to TRBJ1-5, with 11 bases matching TRBD1. Trimming took 4 bases from V and 5 from J; bases not matched to a gene: 4. The germline V gene has CDR1 SNHLY and CDR2 FYNNEI. The CDR3 runs to 15 residues. The CDR3 nucleotides read TGTGCCAGCAGTGTGGGGACAGGGGGTGATCAGCCCCAGCATTTT. Translating gives CASSVGTGGDQPQHF. Combining the CDR3 with reference TRBV2 and TRBJ1-5 gives the whole variable domain EPEVTQTPSHQVTQMGQEVILRCVPISNHLYFYWYRQILGQKVEFLVSFYNNEISEKSEIFDDQFSVERPDGSNFTLKIRSTKLEDSAMYFCASSVGTGGDQPQHFGDGTRLSIL.

This clone was recorded once. The same CDR3 can be traced to other DNA sequences in this sample. The chain employs TRBV7-2 and TRBJ2-7; D gene ambiguous. V lost 1 base and J lost 0, with 10 bases in between. The CDR3 covers 15 residues. CDR1 and CDR2 from the germline V gene are SGHTA and FQGNSA. The CDR3 protein is CASSLEAGPSYEQYF. The DNA of the CDR3 is TGTGCCAGCAGCTTAGAGGCAGGCCCCTCCTACGAGCAGTACTTC.

This rearrangement joins TRBV6-1 to TRBJ1-5, with 9 bases matching TRBD1. The CDR3 is 15 amino acids. Trimming removed 6 bases from V and 3 bases from J; junction bases left unmatched: 6. Germline V gives CDR1 MNHNS, CDR2 SASEGT. The CDR3 protein is CASRPGQGDNQPQHF. DNA of the CDR3: TGTGCCAGCAGACCGGGACAGGGTGACAATCAGCCCCAGCATTTT.

The V call is TRBV10-3, the J call TRBJ1-5; TRBD1 agrees at 7 bases. V was clipped by 2 bases and J by 1 base; unmatched bases: 5. The CDR3 consists of 16 residues. CDR1 is ENHRY and CDR2 is SYGVKD in the germline V gene. The DNA for the CDR3 is TGTGCCATCAGTGAGCCGGGGGACAGCAGCAATCAGCCCCAGCATTTT. Protein product: CAISEPGDSSNQPQHF.

CDR3 region: CASSLTRSGENTGELFF. The CDR3 DNA reads as TGTGCCAGCAGCTTAACGAGAAGCGGGGAAAACACCGGGGAGCTGTTTTTT. The rearrangement links TRBV7-3 to TRBJ2-2, with TRBD2 identical over 7 bases. Germline assignment: CDR1 SGHTA and CDR2 FQGTGA. The CDR3 is 17 amino acids. The junction had 6 bases not matched to a gene; V was cut back by 0 bases and J by 2 bases. The whole variable domain, remainder taken from reference TRBV7-3 and TRBJ2-2, is GAGVSQTPSNKVTEKGKYVELRCDPISGHTALYWYRQSLGQGPEFLIYFQGTGAADDSGLPNDRFFAVRPEGSVSTLKIQRTERGDSAVYLCASSLTRSGENTGELFFGEGSRLTVL.

This clone turned up a few times. The V and J genes are TRBV30 and TRBJ1-3; TRBD1 is a possible D gene (6 bases). The germline CDR1 and CDR2 sequences are GTSNPN and SVGIG (reference sequence). The length of the CDR3 is 13 residues. Trimming cost V 3 bases and J 4 bases, with 10 bases left between them. The CDR3 loop is CAWRNQGGNTIYF. CDR3 bases: TGTGCCTGGAGGAACCAGGGGGGAAACACCATATATTTT.

DNA for the CDR3: TGTGCCAGCAGGGAAAGACAGACCTTCTTCTCTGAAGCTTTCTTT. This encodes CASRERQTFFSEAFF. J is TRBJ1-1 and V is TRBV2, with D tentatively TRBD1 (5 bases). The germline V gene has CDR1 SNHLY and CDR2 FYNNEI. Trimming removed 6 bases from V and 6 bases from J, with 20 bases in between. The CDR3 extends over 15 amino acids. Full variable domain (outside the CDR3, taken from reference TRBV2 and TRBJ1-1): EPEVTQTPSHQVTQMGQEVILRCVPISNHLYFYWYRQILGQKVEFLVSFYNNEISEKSEIFDDQFSVERPDGSNFTLKIRSTKLEDSAMYFCASRERQTFFSEAFFGQGTRLTVV.

Comment on this clone: This sample also contains other DNA sequences that code for the same CDR3. The gene calls are TRBV30 and TRBJ1-1; no clear D gene. Germline V gene data show CDR1 as GTSNPN and CDR2 as SVGIG (reference sequence). V dropped 2 bases and J dropped 2 bases, with 9 bases sitting between them. The CDR3 is made up of 13 amino acids. DNA for the CDR3: TGTGCCTGGAGTTCTGGGATAAACACTGAAGCTTTCTTT. Protein sequence: CAWSSGINTEAFF.

The chain recombines TRBV6-5 with TRBJ2-3, with 9 bases lining up with TRBD1. The V gene end was trimmed by 6 bases and the J gene end by 4 bases; junction bases not matched to a gene: 8. The CDR3 contains 15 residues. The germline V gene has CDR1 MNHEY and CDR2 SVGAGI. The CDR3 is CASRPGQGYSDTQYF. The CDR3 coding sequence is TGTGCCAGCAGACCGGGACAGGGATATTCAGATACGCAGTATTTT.

A remark on this clone: This same CDR3 is encoded by further DNA sequences in the sample. V usage is TRBV15 and J usage is TRBJ1-6; no firm D call. V dropped 0 bases and J dropped 10 bases, with 7 bases sitting between them. The CDR3 consists of 13 residues. CDR1 is LNHNV, CDR2 YYDKDF, per germline (reference sequence). DNA for the CDR3: TGTGCCACCAGCAGAGATCCGGGCTCACCCCTCCACTTT. Translating it yields CATSRDPGSPLHF.

The V gene is TRBV4-3, the J gene TRBJ2-5, with TRBD2 matching 16 bases. The trim removed 5 bases at V and 4 bases at J, leaving 4 bases unmatched. The CDR3 sequence is 16 residues long. The germline CDR1 and CDR2 sequences are LGHNA and YSLEER. The CDR3 spells CASSDGTSGRVETQYF. Written as DNA, the CDR3 is TGCGCCAGCAGCGACGGGACTAGCGGGAGGGTAGAGACCCAGTACTTC.

This clone was counted a single time. The sample carries other DNA sequences with the same CDR3. The chain uses TRBV5-1 and TRBJ2-3, with D hard to call. Deletions cut 3 bases from V and 0 bases from J, with 8 bases between. The germline gives CDR1 SGHRS, CDR2 YFSETQ. This CDR3 comprises 14 residues. This CDR3 reads CASSWGTSTDTQYF. Written as DNA, the CDR3 is TGCGCCAGCAGCTGGGGAACTAGCACAGATACGCAGTATTTT.

The V gene is TRBV5-1, the J gene TRBJ1-6, with 8 bases matching TRBD1. Germline V gene sequence: CDR1 SGHRS, CDR2 YFSETQ. Trimming took 7 bases from V and 7 from J; bases not matched to a gene: 4. There are 13 residues in the CDR3. CDR3 sequence (DNA): TGCGCCAGCCAAGGGACAGGCAATTCACCCCTCCACTTT. It encodes CASQGTGNSPLHF. The complete variable domain, with remaining parts taken from reference TRBV5-1 and TRBJ1-6, reads KAGVTQTPRYLIKTRGQQVTLSCSPISGHRSVSWYQQTPGQGLQFLFEYFSETQRNKGNFPGRFSGRQFSNSRSEMNVSTLELGDSALYLCASQGTGNSPLHFGNGTRLTVT.

The chain combines TRBV7-6 with TRBJ2-5; D is uncertain. Trimming cost V 3 bases and J 1 base, with 9 bases left between them. Per the germline V gene, CDR1 is SGHVS and CDR2 is FNYEAQ. The CDR3 covers 14 residues. CDR3 in DNA: TGTGCCAGCAGCTTGTCCCGGGCCCAAGAGACCCAGTACTTC. It specifies CASSLSRAQETQYF.

The chain carries TRBV2 and TRBJ2-3; 8 bases are shared with TRBD1. V trimming: 9 bases; J trimming: 2 bases; junction bases outside the gene matches: 7. Germline V gene data show CDR1 as SNHLY and CDR2 as FYNNEI. This CDR3 has 14 residues. The DNA for the CDR3 is TGTGCCAGTGACCCGGGACAGGCCACAGATACGCAGTATTTT. Translated, it gives CASDPGQATDTQYF.

This clone was detected only once. This sample also contains other DNA sequences that code for the same CDR3. The genes are TRBV5-6 and TRBJ1-5; no definite D call. Deletions cut 0 bases from V and 3 bases from J, with 7 bases between. Germline CDR1 SGHDT, CDR2 YYEEEE. The CDR3 has 14 residues. CDR3 nucleotides: TGTGCCAGCAGCTTGGGAGACACCAATCAGCCCCAGCATTTT. Amino acids: CASSLGDTNQPQHF.

This clone was seen only a few times. This chain connects TRBV10-1 to TRBJ2-1, with a tentative D call TRBD2 (5 bases). Trimming took 8 bases from V and 5 from J, leaving 10 bases between them. There are 12 residues in the CDR3. Per germline, CDR1 WNHNN and CDR2 SYGVQD (reference sequence). CDR3 in amino acids: CASGRRDNEQFF. CDR3 coding DNA: TGCGCCAGCGGGAGAAGGGACAATGAGCAGTTCTTC.

V and J are TRBV7-3 and TRBJ2-1; no firm D call. V shed 2 bases and J shed 0 bases, with 8 bases lying between them. Per germline, CDR1 SGHTA and CDR2 FQGTGA. This CDR3 is built from 15 residues. The CDR3 DNA sequence: TGTGCCAGCAGCTTAGGTCCGCCCTCCTACAATGAGCAGTTCTTC. It codes for CASSLGPPSYNEQFF.

The genes are TRBV29-1 and TRBJ1-2; D call uncertain. V was shortened by 1 base and J by 6 bases, with 9 bases between the two germline ends. The CDR3 has 12 amino acids. Germline CDR1 is SQVTM and CDR2 is ANQGSEA. The CDR3 sequence: CSVEARFDGYTF. The CDR3 coding sequence is TGCAGCGTTGAAGCACGATTTGATGGCTACACCTTC.

In the case of this clone: Distinct nucleotide sequences in the sample also encode this CDR3. The V call is TRBV11-3, the J call TRBJ2-7; D unresolved. CDR3 size: 13 residues. Germline loops: CDR1 SGHNT, CDR2 YENEEA. V was pared by 0 bases and J by 0 bases, with 3 bases between. The CDR3 DNA reads as TGTGCCAGCAGCTTAGAGGGCTCCTACGAGCAGTACTTC. It yields the protein CASSLEGSYEQYF.

V and J are TRBV2 and TRBJ1-1, with D maybe TRBD1 (5 bases). Germline CDR1 and CDR2: SNHLY and FYNNEI. V was shortened by 3 bases and J by 5 bases, with 13 bases between the two germline ends. The CDR3 runs to 14 residues. The CDR3 reads CASSDRQGGTEAFF. CDR3 nucleotides: TGTGCCAGCAGTGATCGGCAGGGAGGAACTGAAGCTTTCTTT.

The chain combines TRBV29-1 with TRBJ2-4; D ambiguous. CDR1 and CDR2 (germline): SQVTM, ANQGSEA. The V end lost 7 bases, the J end lost 8 bases, and 12 bases lay between the germline ends. CDR3 length: 11 amino acids. DNA of the CDR3: TGCAGCGCTGCGTCCCCGGACATTCAGTACTTC. Translated, it gives CSAASPDIQYF.

The rearrangement uses TRBV27 and TRBJ1-5; D gene ambiguous. There are 12 residues in the CDR3. Germline assignment: CDR1 MNHEY and CDR2 SMNVEV (reference sequence). The V gene lost 8 bases and the J gene lost 5 bases, with 10 bases spanning the gap. CDR3 bases: TGTGCCAGCGGGAGGATTGATCAGCCCCAGCATTTT. Protein sequence: CASGRIDQPQHF.

This chain joins TRBV5-6 and TRBJ2-1, with D perhaps given as TRBD1 or TRBD2 (5 bases each). There are 14 residues in the CDR3. CDR1 and CDR2 from the germline V gene are SGHDT and YYEEEE. The V and J ends lost 4 bases and 10 bases respectively, with 18 bases between them. This chain's CDR3 is CASSGRGVAFEQFF. DNA for the CDR3: TGTGCCAGCAGCGGGCGAGGGGTGGCCTTCGAGCAGTTCTTC.

The CDR3 DNA follows: TGTGCCAGCAGCCTGGGACAGGGGAGATATGGCTACACCTTC. This encodes CASSLGQGRYGYTF. This rearrangement joins TRBV6-5 to TRBJ1-2, with 10 bases identical to TRBD1. V shed 6 bases and J 5 bases; nucleotides not matched to a gene: 6. The CDR3 runs 14 residues. In germline, CDR1 is MNHEY, CDR2 SVGAGI.

The chain employs TRBV4-1 and TRBJ2-7; 8 positions match TRBD1. Trimming at V came to 6 bases and at J to 7 bases, leaving 11 bases not matched to a gene. The CDR3 has 14 amino acids. In germline, CDR1 is MGHRA, CDR2 YSYEKL. The CDR3, as DNA: TGCGCCAGCAGTCCACAGGACAGGGCGTGGGAGCAGTACTTC. This encodes CASSPQDRAWEQYF.